One sample yielded the 18 T cell receptor beta chains listed below, sequenced in a study of shared clonotypes between healthy human individuals. The method was immunoSEQ multiplex PCR; TCRdb's version includes in-frame clones alone and lacks a portion of them. The profile shows about 680,000 clones, about three quarters of them singletons. Material for sequencing was memory CD4+ T cells sorted from blood. The subset here: CD45RA-negative fraction. These receptors all stem from a woman in her twenties or thirties in good health.

In its sample, this clone was seen once. V gene TRBV21-1 combines with J gene TRBJ2-7; TRBD2, the table's D call, was not compared with the DNA. TRBV21-1 is a pseudogene locus. The length of the CDR3 is 16 residues. In DNA form, the CDR3 reads TGTGCCAGCAGCAAAGCGTATAGCGGGAGGTGTGACGAGCAGTACTTC. It translates to CASSKAYSGRCDEQYF.

The chain links TRBV19 to TRBJ1-1; D is uncertain. Germline CDR1 reads LNHDA; CDR2 reads SQIVND (reference sequence). V gave up 3 bases and J gave up 1 base, with 12 bases separating them. The CDR3 length is 15 residues. In DNA form, the CDR3 reads TGTGCCAGTAGTATTTTAGGAAATCGGAACACTGAAGCTTTCTTT. It yields the protein CASSILGNRNTEAFF.

V gene TRBV7-9 combines with J gene TRBJ2-6; D gene ambiguous. This CDR3 spans 15 amino acids. CDR1 is SEHNR and CDR2 is FQNEAQ in the germline V gene (reference sequence). V was cut by 1 base and J by 2 bases, with 6 bases left in between. CDR3 protein: CASSLERAGANVLTF. CDR3 sequence (DNA): TGTGCCAGCAGCTTAGAAAGGGCTGGGGCCAACGTCCTGACTTTC. The complete variable domain, with remaining parts taken from reference TRBV7-9 and TRBJ2-6, reads DTGVSQNPRHKITKRGQNVTFRCDPISEHNRLYWYRQTLGQGPEFLTYFQNEAQLEKSRLLSDRFSAERPKGSFSTLEIQRTEQGDSAMYLCASSLERAGANVLTFGAGSRLTVL.

The chain uses TRBV4-2 and TRBJ2-3; a weak D match, TRBD2 (5 bases). The V and J ends lost 0 bases and 5 bases respectively, with 18 bases between them. The germline V gene has CDR1 LGHNA and CDR2 YNFKEQ. The CDR3 extends over 17 amino acids. The CDR3 is CASSQELYQRRRDTQYF. The CDR3 DNA follows: TGTGCCAGCAGCCAAGAACTTTATCAGCGGAGGCGAGATACGCAGTATTTT.

The V gene is TRBV18, the J gene TRBJ1-5; maybe TRBD1 (6 bases). The V end lost 3 bases, the J end lost 7 bases, and 16 bases lay between the germline ends. This CDR3 region has 15 residues. Germline V CDR1 and CDR2: KGHSH, LQKENI. The CDR3 reads CASSPFGQKNQPQHF. CDR3 DNA sequence: TGTGCCAGCTCACCTTTCGGACAGAAGAACCAGCCCCAGCATTTT.

The gene calls are TRBV5-1 and TRBJ2-5, with 7 bases matching TRBD1. Losses at the gene ends were 4 bases for V and 0 bases for J; bases not matched to a gene: 3. This CDR3 contains 14 residues. CDR1 is SGHRS and CDR2 is YFSETQ in the germline V gene. In DNA, the CDR3 is TGCGCCAGCAGCGGAACAGGGGACCAAGAGACCCAGTACTTC. It yields the protein CASSGTGDQETQYF.

The J gene is TRBJ1-3, the V gene TRBV2; D might be TRBD1 (6 bases). The V end lost 5 bases, the J end lost 2 bases, and 13 bases lay between the germline ends. This CDR3 has 15 amino acids. Germline CDR1 reads SNHLY; CDR2 reads FYNNEI. The CDR3 sequence is CASSSLRGAGNTIYF. CDR3 DNA sequence: TGTGCCAGCAGTAGCCTCAGGGGAGCTGGAAACACCATATATTTT.

This clone was observed a handful of times. The genes are TRBV5-1 and TRBJ1-1, with a weak D call TRBD1 (6 bases). Trimming cost V 9 bases and J 1 base, with 16 bases left between them. The CDR3 extends over 14 amino acids. Germline values: CDR1 SGHRS, CDR2 YFSETQ. CDR3 in amino acids: CATRRGQQNTEAFF. The CDR3 region has the DNA TGCGCCACCAGACGCGGACAGCAGAACACTGAAGCTTTCTTT.

The CDR3 bases are TGTGCCAGCAGCTTATCGGCAGGGGACACCTACGAGCAGTACTTC. Translated, it gives CASSLSAGDTYEQYF. The J gene is TRBJ2-7, the V gene TRBV7-6; possible D gene TRBD1, 6 bases. Trimming cost V 2 bases and J 2 bases, with 13 bases left between them. Germline-derived CDR1 and CDR2 are SGHVS and FNYEAQ. The CDR3 totals 15 residues. The full variable domain, rest sourced from reference TRBV7-6 and TRBJ2-7, is GAGVSQSPRYKVTKRGQDVALRCDPISGHVSLYWYRQALGQGPEFLTYFNYEAQQDKSGLPNDRFSAERPEGSISTLTIQRTEQRDSAMYRCASSLSAGDTYEQYFGPGTRLTVT.

The chain recombines TRBV13 with TRBJ2-3; 8 nucleotides match TRBD2. Unmatched junction bases numbered 3, after V lost 6 bases and J lost 1 base. Germline loops: CDR1 PRHDT, CDR2 FYEKMQ (reference sequence). CDR3 length: 14 amino acids. The CDR3 spells CASRSGGRTDTQYF. The CDR3, as DNA: TGTGCCAGCAGATCGGGAGGGCGCACAGATACGCAGTATTTT.

The genes are TRBV6-6 and TRBJ1-5, with no clear D. From germline, CDR1 is MNHNY and CDR2 SVGAGI (reference sequence). The CDR3 has 12 residues. Trimming cost V 6 bases and J 4 bases, with 7 bases left between them. The CDR3 spells CASRQPNQPQHF. In nucleotides, the CDR3 is TGTGCCAGCAGGCAGCCAAATCAGCCCCAGCATTTT.

This chain joins TRBV7-3 and TRBJ2-1; 13 bases are shared with TRBD2. The junction had 5 bases not matched to a gene; V was cut back by 2 bases and J by 7 bases. Germline V gene data show CDR1 as SGHTA and CDR2 as FQGTGA. The CDR3 consists of 16 residues. CDR3 bases: TGTGCCAGCAGCTTAGGACTAGCGGGAGTAGGGAATGAGCAGTTCTTC. It specifies CASSLGLAGVGNEQFF. Combining the CDR3 with reference TRBV7-3 and TRBJ2-1 gives the whole variable domain GAGVSQTPSNKVTEKGKYVELRCDPISGHTALYWYRQSLGQGPEFLIYFQGTGAADDSGLPNDRFFAVRPEGSVSTLKIQRTERGDSAVYLCASSLGLAGVGNEQFFGPGTRLTVL.

The chain is built from TRBV25-1 and TRBJ2-3, with D perhaps matching TRBD1 (5 bases). Trimming took 8 bases from V and 0 from J, leaving 15 bases between them. Germline CDR1 is MGHDK and CDR2 is SYGVNS. The CDR3 has 15 residues. The CDR3 spells CASEAQTESTDTQYF. CDR3 in DNA: TGTGCCAGCGAAGCGCAGACAGAAAGCACAGATACGCAGTATTTT.

V usage is TRBV21-1 and J usage is TRBJ1-4; the table assigns TRBD1, which was not confirmed against the DNA. TRBV21-1 is shown as a pseudogene. The CDR3 sequence is 15 residues long. DNA of the CDR3: TGTGCCAGCAGCGCGCAGGCTGCAACTAATGAAAAACTGTTTTTT. Protein product: CASSAQAATNEKLFF.

The genes are TRBV2 and TRBJ2-7; 8 nucleotides agree with TRBD2. CDR3 length equals 15 residues. V trimming: 6 bases; J trimming: 2 bases; junction bases outside the gene matches: 9. From germline, CDR1 is SNHLY and CDR2 FYNNEI. CDR3 coding DNA: TGTGCCAGCAGGCCACGGACTAGCACTCCCTACGAGCAGTACTTC. Translating gives CASRPRTSTPYEQYF. Together with reference TRBV2 and TRBJ2-7, the CDR3 gives the full variable domain: EPEVTQTPSHQVTQMGQEVILRCVPISNHLYFYWYRQILGQKVEFLVSFYNNEISEKSEIFDDQFSVERPDGSNFTLKIRSTKLEDSAMYFCASRPRTSTPYEQYFGPGTRLTVT.

A note on this clone: In the same sample, other DNA sequences code for this CDR3. The chain combines TRBV30 with TRBJ2-6; D is unclear. Germline assignment: CDR1 GTSNPN and CDR2 SVGIG (reference sequence). The germline V and J ends were trimmed by 3 bases and 1 base, with 4 bases remaining between them. The CDR3 length is 13 residues. CDR3: CAWSGSGANVLTF. DNA for the CDR3: TGTGCCTGGAGCGGTTCTGGGGCCAACGTCCTGACTTTC.

The chain has TRBV20-1 and TRBJ1-1, with TRBD1 identical over 7 bases. This CDR3 region has 11 residues. From germline, CDR1 is DFQATT and CDR2 SNEGSKA (reference sequence). V shed 1 base, J shed 10 bases, and the junction held 3 bases outside the gene matches. The DNA of the CDR3 is TGCAGTGCTAGAGTACAGGGGACAGCTTTCTTT. Residues: CSARVQGTAFF.

The genes are TRBV5-1 and TRBJ1-1, with a weak D call TRBD1 (5 bases). The CDR3 sequence is 14 residues long. V was pared by 6 bases and J by 5 bases, with 17 bases between. CDR1 SGHRS and CDR2 YFSETQ come from the germline V gene. In DNA, the CDR3 is TGCGCCAGCAAAACCGGGACGGAGGGGACTGAAGCTTTCTTT. Its protein product is CASKTGTEGTEAFF.